This TCR beta chain was captured in a study of blood T cell repertoires in COVID-19. Whole-study context: The United States, Italy and Spain were the sources of the acute and convalescent COVID-19 samples.

CDR1 and CDR2 from the germline V gene are SEHNR and FQNEAQ (reference sequence). V trimming: 1 base; J trimming: 5 bases; junction bases outside the gene matches: 6. The length of the CDR3 is 15 residues. TCRdb's copy holds only in-frame clones and misses some; the assay was immunoSEQ multiplex PCR. The data hold approximately 230,000 clones, with approximately 86% observed a single time. The clonotype comes from a woman between 45 and 65 years old with acute COVID-19. Sequencing input: PBMCs or T cells enriched from blood (not recorded which). The gene calls are TRBV7-9 and TRBJ2-7; 9 nucleotides match TRBD1. CDR3 sequence reads: CASSLGDRDVDEQYF. As DNA, the CDR3 is TGTGCCAGCAGCTTAGGGGACAGGGATGTCGACGAGCAGTACTTC.